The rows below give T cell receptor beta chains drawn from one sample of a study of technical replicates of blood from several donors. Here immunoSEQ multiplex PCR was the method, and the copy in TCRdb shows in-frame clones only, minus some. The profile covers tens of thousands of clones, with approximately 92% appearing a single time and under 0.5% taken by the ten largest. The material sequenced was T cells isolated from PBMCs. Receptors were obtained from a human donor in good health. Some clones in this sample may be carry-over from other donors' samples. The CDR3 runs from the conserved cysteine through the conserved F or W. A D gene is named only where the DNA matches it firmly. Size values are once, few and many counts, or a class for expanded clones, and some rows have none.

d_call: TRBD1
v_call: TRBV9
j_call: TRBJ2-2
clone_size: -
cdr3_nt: TGTGCCAGCAGCCCTTGGACAGGGAACACCGGGGAGCTGTTTTTT
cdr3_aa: CASSPWTGNTGELFF

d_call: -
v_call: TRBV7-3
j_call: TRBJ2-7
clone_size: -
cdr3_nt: TGTGCCAGCAGCTTAACTGACCTGAGGGGGTCCGAGCAGTACTTC
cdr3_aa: CASSLTDLRGSEQYF

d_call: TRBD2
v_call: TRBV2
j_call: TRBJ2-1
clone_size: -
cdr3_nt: TGTGCCAGCCCAAAAGCGGGAGGCGATTTTAATGAGCAGTTCTTC
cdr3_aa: CASPKAGGDFNEQFF

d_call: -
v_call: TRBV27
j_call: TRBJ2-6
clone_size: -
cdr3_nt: TGTGCCAGCAGTTCCCTACAGGGTACAGGGGCCAACGTCCTGACTTTC
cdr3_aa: CASSSLQGTGANVLTF

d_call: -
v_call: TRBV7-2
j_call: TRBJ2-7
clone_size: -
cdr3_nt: TGTGCCAGCACCCAGGGCATATTAAGCTCCTACGAGCAGTACTTC
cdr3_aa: CASTQGILSSYEQYF

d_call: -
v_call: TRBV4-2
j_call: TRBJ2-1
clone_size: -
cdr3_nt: TGTGCCAGCAGCCGGGGACAGCATCCAACGGGGGATGAGCAGTTCTTC
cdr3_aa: CASSRGQHPTGDEQFF

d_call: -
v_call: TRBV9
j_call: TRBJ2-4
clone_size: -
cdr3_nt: TGTGCCAGCATGGACGGCGCGGAGGGCATTCAGTACTTC
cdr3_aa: CASMDGAEGIQYF

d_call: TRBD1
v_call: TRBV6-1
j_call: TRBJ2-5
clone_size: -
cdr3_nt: TGTGCCAGCAATAGCGGGACAGGGGGCAGAGAGACCCAGTACTTC
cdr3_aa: CASNSGTGGRETQYF

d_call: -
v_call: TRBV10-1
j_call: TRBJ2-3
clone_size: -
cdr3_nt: TGCGCCAGCACTATTTCGCCGACAGGAGGCACAGATACGCAGTATTTT
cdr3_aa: CASTISPTGGTDTQYF

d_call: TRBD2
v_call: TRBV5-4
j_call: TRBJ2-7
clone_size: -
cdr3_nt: TGTGCCAGCAGCTTCGCGGGGGTCGAAGAGCAGTACTTC
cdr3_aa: CASSFAGVEEQYF

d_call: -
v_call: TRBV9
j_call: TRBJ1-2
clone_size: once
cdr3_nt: TGTGCCAGCAGCGCCTTGACAGGAGCTATTGGCTATGGCTACACCTTC
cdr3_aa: CASSALTGAIGYGYTF

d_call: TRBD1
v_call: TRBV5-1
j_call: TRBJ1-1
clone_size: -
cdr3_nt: TGCGCCAGCAGCTCGGACGGGACAGGGTATGACACTGAAGCTTTCTTT
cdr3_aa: CASSSDGTGYDTEAFF

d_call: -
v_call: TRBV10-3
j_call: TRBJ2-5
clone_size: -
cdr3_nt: TGTGCCATCAGTCAACGGTTCCGGGAACAAGAGACCCAGTACTTC
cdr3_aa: CAISQRFREQETQYF

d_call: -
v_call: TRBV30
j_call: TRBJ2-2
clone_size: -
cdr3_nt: TGTGCCTGGAGTTCACTTACTCAGGGGAGTCCGAACACCGGGGAGCTGTTTTTT
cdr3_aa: CAWSSLTQGSPNTGELFF

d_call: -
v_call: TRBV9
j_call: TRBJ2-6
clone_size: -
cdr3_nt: TGTGCCAGCAGCGTACCCATTCAGGGCTCTGGGGCCAACGTCCTGACTTTC
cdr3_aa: CASSVPIQGSGANVLTF

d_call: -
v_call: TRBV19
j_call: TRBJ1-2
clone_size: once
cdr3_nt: TGTGCCAGTAGAGCGGGATTTGAGGTCGGCTATGGCTACACCTTC
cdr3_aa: CASRAGFEVGYGYTF

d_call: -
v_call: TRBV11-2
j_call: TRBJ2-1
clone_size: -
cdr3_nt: TGTGCCAGCAGCTTAGACCAAGCCAGGTGGTTCTTC
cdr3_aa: CASSLDQARWFF

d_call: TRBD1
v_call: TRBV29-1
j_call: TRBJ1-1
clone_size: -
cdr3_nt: TGCAGCGCCCGAAAGGGGACAGATCTGATTGAAGCTTTCTTT
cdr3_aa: CSARKGTDLIEAFF

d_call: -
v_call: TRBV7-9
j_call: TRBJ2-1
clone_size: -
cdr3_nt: TGTGCCAGCAGCCTATACGATTACAATGAGCAGTTCTTC
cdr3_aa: CASSLYDYNEQFF

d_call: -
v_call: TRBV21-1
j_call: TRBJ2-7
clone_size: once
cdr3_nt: TGTGCCAGCAGCACTAACAGGCCCTCCTACGAGCAGTACTTC
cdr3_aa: CASSTNRPSYEQYF

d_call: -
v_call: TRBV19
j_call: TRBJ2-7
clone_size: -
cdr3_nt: TGTGCCAGTAGGAACAGGGTCGAGCAGTACTTC
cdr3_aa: CASRNRVEQYF

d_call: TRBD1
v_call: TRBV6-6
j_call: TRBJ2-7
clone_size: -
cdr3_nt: TGTGCCAGCAGAGCCGGGACAGGGAGCTCCTACGAGCAGTACTTC
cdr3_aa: CASRAGTGSSYEQYF

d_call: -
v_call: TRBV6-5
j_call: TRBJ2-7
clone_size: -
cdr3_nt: TGTGCCAGCAGCTCGGGGTCCTACGAGCAGTACTTC
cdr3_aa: CASSSGSYEQYF

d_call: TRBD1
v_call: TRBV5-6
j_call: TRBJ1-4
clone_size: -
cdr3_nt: TGTGCCAGCAGCTTCCGGACAGGAACTAATGAAAAACTGTTTTTT
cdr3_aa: CASSFRTGTNEKLFF

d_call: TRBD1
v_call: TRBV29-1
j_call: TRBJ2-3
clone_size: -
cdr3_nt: TGCAGCGTGGACAGGGGGCTGACAGATACGCAGTATTTT
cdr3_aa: CSVDRGLTDTQYF

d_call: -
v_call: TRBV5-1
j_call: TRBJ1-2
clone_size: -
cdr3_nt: TGCGCCAGCAGCTCTTCGGCAGGGGCGCTTTTTGCCACCTTC
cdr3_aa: CASSSSAGALFATF

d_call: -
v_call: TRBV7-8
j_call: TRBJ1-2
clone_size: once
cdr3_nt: TGTGCCAGCAGCCAATCGGGACTTGGCTACACCTTC
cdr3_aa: CASSQSGLGYTF

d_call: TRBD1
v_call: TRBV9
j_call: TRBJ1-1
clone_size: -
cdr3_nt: TGTGCCAGCAGCCCCCGACAGGGAAACACTGAAGCTTTCTTT
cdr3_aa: CASSPRQGNTEAFF

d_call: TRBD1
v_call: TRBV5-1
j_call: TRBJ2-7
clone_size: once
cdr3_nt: TGCGCCAGCAGCTCGAGGGACAGGGCCTCCTACGAGCAGTACTTC
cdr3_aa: CASSSRDRASYEQYF

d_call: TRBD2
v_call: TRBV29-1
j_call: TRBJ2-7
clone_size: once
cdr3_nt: TGCAGCGTTGAGTTAGCGGGAGGGCCGAACGAGCAGTACTTC
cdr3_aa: CSVELAGGPNEQYF

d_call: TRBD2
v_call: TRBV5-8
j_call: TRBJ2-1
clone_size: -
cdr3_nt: TGTGCCAGCAGCGGGGAGGTAGGACTAGCGGCGGGTGAGCAGTTCTTC
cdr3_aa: CASSGEVGLAAGEQFF

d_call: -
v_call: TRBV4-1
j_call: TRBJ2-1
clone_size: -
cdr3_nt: TGCGCCAGCAGCCAAGCCTTCAATGAGCAGTTCTTC
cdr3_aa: CASSQAFNEQFF

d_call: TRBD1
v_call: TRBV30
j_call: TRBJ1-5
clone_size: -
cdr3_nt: TGTGCCTGGGACCGGGACAGGATGTTTTATCAGCCCCAGCATTTT
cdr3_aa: CAWDRDRMFYQPQHF

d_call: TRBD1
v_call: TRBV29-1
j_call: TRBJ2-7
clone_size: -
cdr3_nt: TGCAGCGTCAAGGGACAGGGGGTATACGAGCAGTACTTC
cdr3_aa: CSVKGQGVYEQYF

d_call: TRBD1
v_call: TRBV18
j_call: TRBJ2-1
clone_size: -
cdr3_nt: TGTGCCAGCTCACCTACCGGGACAGACCTATACAATGAGCAGTTCTTC
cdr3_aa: CASSPTGTDLYNEQFF

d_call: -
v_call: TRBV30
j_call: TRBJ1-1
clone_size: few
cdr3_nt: TGTGCCTGGACGGGGGGGTTAGTGAGCACTGAAGCTTTCTTT
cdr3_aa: CAWTGGLVSTEAFF

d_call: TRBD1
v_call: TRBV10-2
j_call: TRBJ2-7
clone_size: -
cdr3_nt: TGCGCAACCGGGACAGGGGGTGAGGAGCAGTACTTC
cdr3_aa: CATGTGGEEQYF

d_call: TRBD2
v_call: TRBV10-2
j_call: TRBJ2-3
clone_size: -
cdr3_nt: TGCGCCAGCAGTGACTATTCCGGGACTAGCGCCTTCACAGATACGCAGTATTTT
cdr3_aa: CASSDYSGTSAFTDTQYF

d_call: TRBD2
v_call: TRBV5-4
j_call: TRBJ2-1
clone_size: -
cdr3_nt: TGTGCCAGCAGCTTCGCTAGCGGGAGGATCTATGAGCAGTTCTTC
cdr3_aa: CASSFASGRIYEQFF

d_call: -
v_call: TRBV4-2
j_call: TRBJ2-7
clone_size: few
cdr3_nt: TGTGCCAGCAGCCAATTGGGAGGTAGGGAAGGGGAGCAGTACTTC
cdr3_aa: CASSQLGGREGEQYF

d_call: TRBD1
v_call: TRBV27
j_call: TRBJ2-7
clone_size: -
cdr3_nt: TGTGCCAGCAGTTCAATCGGGACAGGGCGTTACGAGCAGTACTTC
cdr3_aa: CASSSIGTGRYEQYF

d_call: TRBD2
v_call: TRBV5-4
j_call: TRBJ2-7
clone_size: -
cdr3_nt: TGTGCCAGCAGTGATCGCTGGGCTAGCGGGAGGGTCAACGAGCAGTACTTC
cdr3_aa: CASSDRWASGRVNEQYF

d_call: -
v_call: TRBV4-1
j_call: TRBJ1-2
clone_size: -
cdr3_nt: TGCGCCAGCAGCCAAGATACAGTCGCCATATACGGCTACACCTTC
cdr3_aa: CASSQDTVAIYGYTF

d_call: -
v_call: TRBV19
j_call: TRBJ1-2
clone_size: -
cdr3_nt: TGTGCCAGTAGTATAGACAGGGTCAACTATGGCTACACCTTC
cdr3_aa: CASSIDRVNYGYTF

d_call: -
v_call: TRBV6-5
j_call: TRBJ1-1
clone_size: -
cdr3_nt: TGTGCCAGCAGTTACGGGGAGACCCTACACACTGAAGCTTTCTTT
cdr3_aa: CASSYGETLHTEAFF

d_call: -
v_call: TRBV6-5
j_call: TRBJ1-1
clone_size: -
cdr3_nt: TGTGCCAGCAGCAGAGACTTCACTGAAGCTTTCTTT
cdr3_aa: CASSRDFTEAFF